One sample yielded the 25 T cell receptor beta chains listed below, sequenced in a study of CD8 T cells in ankylosing spondylitis. TCRdb passed the 5' RACE reads through MiXCR, listing each CDR3 protein once. Here the sample spans 340,000 or so distinct CDR3 sequences, roughly 15% being singletons. Material for sequencing was blood, either unsorted or a sorted T cell fraction (not recorded which). All receptors come from a male donor with ankylosing spondylitis or in good health (not recorded which).

Many counts were recorded for this clonotype. The gene calls are TRBV12-3 or TRBV12-4 and TRBJ2-1, with D perhaps TRBD1 (5 bases). Trimming shortened V by 1 base and J by 6 bases, and 7 bases separated the two germline ends. CDR3 length equals 13 residues. CDR3 amino acids: CASSLGQTNEQFF. As DNA, the CDR3 is TGTGCCAGCAGTTTAGGACAGACCAATGAGCAGTTCTTC.

This clonotype appeared a few times. V and J are TRBV6-1 and TRBJ2-3; D gene unclear. The germline V gene encodes CDR1 MNHNS and CDR2 SASEGT. The V end was cut by 11 bases, the J end by 2 bases, with 11 bases between. The CDR3 totals 12 residues. The CDR3 DNA is TGTGCCGCGGTTGGGGACACAGATACGCAGTATTTT. Encoded protein: CAAVGDTDTQYF.

The V call is TRBV12-3 or TRBV12-4, the J call TRBJ1-6; D may be TRBD1 (5 bases). The CDR3 covers 15 residues. Trimming stripped 5 bases from V and 5 bases from J, with 13 bases between. The CDR3 reads CASSRGGADNSPLHF. DNA of the CDR3: TGTGCCAGCAGTCGGGGTGGGGCGGATAATTCACCCCTCCACTTT.

The chain uses TRBV2 and TRBJ2-5, with 7 bases lining up with TRBD1. V shed 3 bases, J shed 2 bases, and the junction held 6 bases outside the gene matches. The CDR3 runs 15 residues. CDR1 is SNHLY, CDR2 FYNNEI, per germline. Written as DNA, the CDR3 is TGTGCCAGCAGTGATTCGAGGGGGCTTCAAGAGACCCAGTACTTC. This encodes CASSDSRGLQETQYF. The full variable domain, in which reference TRBV2 and TRBJ2-5 provide the parts outside the CDR3, is EPEVTQTPSHQVTQMGQEVILRCVPISNHLYFYWYRQILGQKVEFLVSFYNNEISEKSEIFDDQFSVERPDGSNFTLKIRSTKLEDSAMYFCASSDSRGLQETQYFGPGTRLLVL.

This clonotype was seen a handful of times. The V gene is TRBV29-1, the J gene TRBJ2-7; weak D call: TRBD2 (6 bases). The V gene's germline CDR1 is SQVTM and CDR2 ANQGSEA. CDR3 size: 12 residues. V lost 4 bases and J lost 2, with 9 bases in between. The CDR3 sequence: CSVGGETYEQYF. The CDR3, as DNA: TGCAGCGTTGGGGGGGAAACCTACGAGCAGTACTTC.

This clonotype was seen only a few times. J is TRBJ2-3 and V is TRBV12-3 or TRBV12-4, with TRBD1 matching 9 bases. The CDR3 is 16 amino acids. J lost 2 bases, V lost 2 bases, and 5 bases had no gene match. The CDR3 reads CASSLRQGGPTDTQYF. CDR3 DNA: TGTGCCAGCAGTTTAAGACAGGGGGGCCCCACAGATACGCAGTATTTT.

This clonotype occurred many times. The chain recombines TRBV20-1 with TRBJ1-2, with TRBD1 identical over 9 bases. Trimming took 6 bases from V and 0 from J; bases not matched to a gene: 2. The CDR3 is 13 residues long. Germline assignment: CDR1 DFQATT and CDR2 SNEGSKA (reference sequence). The CDR3 nucleotides read TGCAGTGCCTGGACAGGGGCTAACTATGGCTACACCTTC. It specifies CSAWTGANYGYTF.

The chain has TRBV14 and TRBJ2-5; D perhaps matches TRBD2 (7 bases). The germline V gene encodes CDR1 SGHDN and CDR2 FVKESK. V was pared by 4 bases and J by 0 bases, with 15 bases between. CDR3 length: 16 residues. This CDR3 reads CASSPKRGGDQETQYF. The CDR3 bases are TGTGCCAGCAGCCCCAAGAGAGGGGGGGACCAAGAGACCCAGTACTTC.

This clonotype was observed a handful of times. The chain couples TRBV29-1 to TRBJ1-3, with D perhaps TRBD1 (6 bases). This CDR3 comprises 14 residues. CDR1 is SQVTM and CDR2 is ANQGSEA in the germline V gene. V was cut by 6 bases and J by 0 bases, with 12 bases left in between. CDR3: CSVDTGYSGNTIYF. The CDR3 DNA is TGCAGCGTGGATACAGGGTACTCTGGAAACACCATATATTTT.

This clonotype was seen many times. The rearrangement uses TRBV12-3 or TRBV12-4 and TRBJ2-3, with no clear D. The CDR3 is made up of 11 amino acids. Trimming took 2 bases from V and 8 from J, leaving 5 bases between them. The CDR3 bases are TGTGCCAGCAGTTTATTAGCTACGCAGTATTTT. It codes for CASSLLATQYF.

The V call is TRBV7-9, the J call TRBJ1-1; D perhaps matches TRBD1 (5 bases). Looked up from germline, CDR1 is SEHNR and CDR2 is FQNEAQ (reference sequence). The V gene lost 1 base and the J gene lost 10 bases, with 13 bases spanning the gap. This CDR3 region has 13 residues. CDR3 DNA: TGTGCCAGCAGCTTAGGTGGGGGGGAAAGAGCTTTCTTT. Protein product: CASSLGGGERAFF.

This clonotype showed up many times. The rearrangement links TRBV5-1 to TRBJ2-2; 10 positions agree with TRBD1. Trimming at V came to 4 bases and at J to 4 bases, leaving 7 bases not matched to a gene. Germline V lookup: CDR1 SGHRS, CDR2 YFSETQ. This CDR3 region has 16 residues. CDR3 DNA: TGCGCCAGCAGCCAGACAGGGGGCGCCGGCACCGGGGAGCTGTTTTTT. This gives the protein CASSQTGGAGTGELFF.

The genes are TRBV11-2 and TRBJ2-3; 10 positions agree with TRBD2. Unmatched junction bases numbered 7, after V lost 0 bases and J lost 7 bases. The CDR3 consists of 16 residues. Germline V gene sequence: CDR1 SGHAT, CDR2 FQNNGV. The CDR3 region has the DNA TGTGCCAGCAGCTTAGAGCTAGCGGGAGCTCGATATACGCAGTATTTT. Protein: CASSLELAGARYTQYF.

This clonotype was observed a handful of times. The chain combines TRBV24-1 with TRBJ2-1; tentatively, D is TRBD1 (5 bases). The CDR3 runs 13 residues. The V end lost 4 bases, the J end lost 9 bases, and 12 bases lay between the germline ends. Germline V gene data show CDR1 as KGHDR and CDR2 as SFDVKD. The CDR3 spells CATSDPGSGEQFF. CDR3 coding DNA: TGTGCCACCAGTGACCCAGGGTCGGGTGAGCAGTTCTTC.

At least ten counts were recorded for this clonotype. V and J are TRBV10-3 and TRBJ1-2; tentatively, D is TRBD1 (6 bases). Germline values: CDR1 ENHRY, CDR2 SYGVKD. The CDR3 sequence is 13 residues long. Trimming left V 11 bases short and J 4 bases short, with 17 bases between. CDR3 protein: CAAEGGEVYGYTF. In DNA form, the CDR3 reads TGTGCCGCTGAAGGGGGAGAGGTCTATGGCTACACCTTC.

This clonotype appeared many times. The chain links TRBV10-2 to TRBJ1-4, with 7 bases aligning to TRBD1. The V and J ends lost 6 bases and 8 bases, in that order; junction bases with no gene match: 6. The germline V gene encodes CDR1 WSHSY and CDR2 SAAADI. This CDR3 has 13 residues. The CDR3 nucleotides read TGCGCCAGCAGCGACAGGGTTTGGGAAAAACTGTTTTTT. Translating gives CASSDRVWEKLFF.

V is TRBV2 and J is TRBJ2-1; 11 nucleotides match TRBD2. Trimming at V came to 5 bases and at J to 6 bases, leaving 9 bases not matched to a gene. Germline V CDR1 and CDR2: SNHLY, FYNNEI. The CDR3 is made up of 16 amino acids. This CDR3 reads CASSQTSGTILNEQFF. DNA for the CDR3: TGTGCCAGCAGTCAGACTAGCGGGACAATCCTCAATGAGCAGTTCTTC.

This clonotype was counted between two and nine times. The chain is built from TRBV10-1 and TRBJ1-1; D might be TRBD1 (5 bases). Germline V CDR1 and CDR2: WNHNN, SYGVQD (reference sequence). The CDR3 totals 15 residues. With 3 bases removed from V and 1 base from J, the gap between germline ends came to 12 bases. In nucleotides, the CDR3 is TGCGCCAGCAGTGATCCAGGGCTCGGGAACACTGAAGCTTTCTTT. Translated: CASSDPGLGNTEAFF.

The V gene is TRBV18, the J gene TRBJ2-3; D is undetermined. Between the trimmed V and J ends, which lost 7 bases and 0 bases, there was a span of 17 bases. This CDR3 spans 16 amino acids. CDR1 is KGHSH and CDR2 is LQKENI in the germline V gene. This CDR3 reads CASFPSSVKSTDTQYF. The CDR3 DNA sequence: TGTGCCAGCTTTCCCTCTTCCGTAAAAAGCACAGATACGCAGTATTTT.

The chain uses TRBV20-1 and TRBJ2-1; 12 positions agree with TRBD2. In germline, CDR1 is DFQATT, CDR2 SNEGSKA (reference sequence). The CDR3 runs 14 residues. V trimming: 2 bases; J trimming: 9 bases; junction bases outside the gene matches: 5. CDR3 DNA: TGCAGTGCTAGACTAGCGGGGGGGCCGGCTGAGCAGTTCTTC. Its translation is CSARLAGGPAEQFF.

This chain uses TRBV20-1 with TRBJ2-1, with 11 nucleotides matching TRBD2. The germline V gene encodes CDR1 DFQATT and CDR2 SNEGSKA (reference sequence). The V gene end was trimmed by 0 bases and the J gene end by 4 bases; junction bases not matched to a gene: 5. This CDR3 comprises 16 residues. CDR3 sequence: CSARDPASGGYNEQFF. CDR3 nucleotides: TGCAGTGCTAGAGATCCGGCTAGCGGGGGGTACAATGAGCAGTTCTTC.

V is TRBV5-1 and J is TRBJ2-1; D possibly corresponds to TRBD2 (7 bases). This CDR3 contains 15 residues. Per germline, CDR1 SGHRS and CDR2 YFSETQ. With 0 bases removed from V and 9 bases from J, the gap between germline ends came to 16 bases. The DNA for the CDR3 is TGCGCCAGCAGCTTGGTGGGAGGGGGAGGGACTGAGCAGTTCTTC. Translating gives CASSLVGGGGTEQFF.

This clonotype has more than one count but fewer than ten. J is TRBJ2-7 and V is TRBV7-2; the D gene is possibly TRBD2 (5 bases). Trimming took 2 bases from V and 2 from J, leaving 13 bases between them. CDR1 and CDR2 (germline): SGHTA, FQGNSA. CDR3 length: 15 residues. The CDR3 sequence is CASSLSLGGPYEQYF. As DNA, the CDR3 is TGTGCCAGCAGCTTATCACTAGGTGGCCCCTACGAGCAGTACTTC.

This clonotype was recorded a few times. J is TRBJ2-1 and V is TRBV2, with 15 bases that match TRBD2. Germline trimming cut 9 bases from V and 5 bases from J; bases unmatched to any gene: 14. The CDR3 runs 18 residues. Per germline, CDR1 SNHLY and CDR2 FYNNEI. CDR3 residues: CASNWGLAGGRQNNEQFF. The CDR3 DNA is TGTGCCAGTAATTGGGGACTAGCGGGAGGCCGACAGAACAATGAGCAGTTCTTC.

Ten or more counts support this clonotype. The chain uses TRBV12-3 or TRBV12-4 and TRBJ2-1; 9 positions match TRBD2. CDR3 length: 14 amino acids. Trimming cost V 10 bases and J 6 bases; bases outside gene matches: 10. CDR3 sequence: CATHPSGRSNEQFF. The CDR3, as DNA: TGTGCCACTCATCCGAGCGGGAGGAGCAATGAGCAGTTCTTC.